The entry below describes one T cell receptor beta chain. This clone was counted at least ten times. The antigen it binds to is not known. The input lacks base qualities; no much larger clone sits a single base away. No patient had received any treatment before thyroid surgery. Patient clinical samples collected from about 2011 to 2018 were retrospectively analysed using T-cell receptor beta sequencing. The data stem from a study of metastatic and nonmetastatic thyroid tumors (dated by TCRdb to the early 2020s). About the full investigation: The researchers compared repertoires between peripheral blood samples and tumor or nodule tissue samples from patients with malignant or benign thyroid disease. Results and caveats for the whole study, not just this receptor: TCR beta diversity was reported as significantly higher in malignant tumors than in benign nodules, in both blood and tumor samples.

To prepare the library, PCR was applied. The instrument was an Illumina HiSeq 4000. High-throughput sequencing was used to profile the TCR beta-chain CDR3 region of every patient. As for how the authors treated the data: A classifier to discriminate distant-metastatic papillary thyroid cancer patients was built from CDR3 differences across clinicopathological groups. To measure repertoire diversity the researchers used the Shannon index, while the Morisita-Horn index served to gauge how similar the tumor and blood repertoires were. TCRdb applied fastp at Q25 and MiXCR to the public reads, then kept only in-frame beta chains. None of the V and J calls come from the authors' own analysis; TCRdb made them. This sample comprises roughly 25,000 clones, just under 15% of them detected only once. Jointly, the top ten make up 2.5% to 3.5% of the sample. V and J are truncated by 4 bases and 7 bases respectively, leaving an intervening sequence of 15 bases. Measured from the cysteine to the phenylalanine, the CDR3 is 13 residues long. The sequence is cut down to CDR3 DNA, 39 bases in frame from base 1. CDR1 and CDR2 were assigned from the germline V gene as SGHRS and YFSETQ.

The origin of this receptor is a female donor with papillary thyroid cancer or a benign thyroid nodule (not recorded which). Some clones in this sample may be carry-over from other donors' samples. The V gene is TRBV5-1 and the J gene is TRBJ2-7; tentative D gene TRBD2, with 5 bases matching. Sequenced sample: blood. In nucleotides, the sequence is TGCGCCAGCAGCACTCAAGGGCGGGTGGAGCAGTACTTC. Its protein reads: CASSTQGRVEQYF.